These 32 T cell receptor beta chains were sequenced from one sample in a study of neoadjuvant anti-PD-1 for oral cavity cancer. Assay: immunoSEQ multiplex PCR; the TCRdb copy retains only in-frame clones and omits some. The sample comprises more than 11,000 clones, about two thirds of which are singletons, and roughly 2.9% rests with the top ten. Time point indicated: after neoadjuvant nivolumab, at surgical resection. The sequenced sample was PBMCs, obtained after nivolumab (anti-PD-1) treatment. These receptors all stem from a person aged 40 to 85 with oral cavity squamous cell carcinoma.

The CDR3 nucleotides read TGTGCCAGCAGTATACAGGGATTGAACACCGGGGAGCTGTTTTTT. It specifies CASSIQGLNTGELFF. This chain connects TRBV7-6 to TRBJ2-2, with D possibly matching TRBD1 (6 bases). CDR1 and CDR2 (germline): SGHVS, FNYEAQ. This CDR3 has 15 residues. Trimming shortened V by 6 bases and J by 1 base, and 12 bases separated the two germline ends.

This chain joins TRBV2 and TRBJ2-5, with a possible D match to TRBD2 (6 bases). CDR1 and CDR2 (germline): SNHLY, FYNNEI. V lost 6 bases and J lost 4, with 24 bases in between. The CDR3 extends over 17 amino acids. This chain's CDR3 is CASRPTGGGSRGETQYF. CDR3 coding DNA: TGTGCCAGCAGGCCAACAGGTGGAGGGAGCCGGGGAGAGACCCAGTACTTC.

The chain recombines TRBV7-6 with TRBJ2-1, with TRBD1 matching 8 bases. Germline CDR1 and CDR2: SGHVS and FNYEAQ. Trimming removed 2 bases from V and 0 bases from J; junction bases left unmatched: 3. The CDR3 has 16 residues. For the CDR3, the DNA is TGTGCCAGCAGCTTACAGGGGGCACCCTCCTACAATGAGCAGTTCTTC. This translates into CASSLQGAPSYNEQFF.

This chain links TRBV5-1 with TRBJ2-7; TRBD1 aligns across 10 bases. Germline V gene sequence: CDR1 SGHRS, CDR2 YFSETQ. The CDR3 runs 16 residues. Trimming cost V 4 bases and J 1 base; bases outside gene matches: 8. CDR3 sequence (DNA): TGCGCCAGCAGCGCCCGTGGGGGACAGGGGTCCTACGAGCAGTACTTC. Translating gives CASSARGGQGSYEQYF.

This clone was picked up one time. The chain joins TRBV18 to TRBJ1-1; 7 bases are shared with TRBD1. The CDR3 contains 15 residues. Germline loops: CDR1 KGHSH, CDR2 LQKENI. J gave up 4 bases and V 1 base, and 6 bases lay outside the gene matches. The CDR3 spells CASSPQSDRATEAFF. The CDR3 DNA is TGTGCCAGCTCACCACAAAGCGACAGGGCCACTGAAGCTTTCTTT.

V gene TRBV19 combines with J gene TRBJ1-4; 7 bases map to TRBD1. This CDR3 region has 14 residues. Germline V gene data show CDR1 as LNHDA and CDR2 as SQIVND (reference sequence). V shed 9 bases and J 8 bases; nucleotides not matched to a gene: 12. CDR3 DNA sequence: TGTGCCAGCCAGTCCGCAGGGGGGTACGAAAAACTGTTTTTT. It yields the protein CASQSAGGYEKLFF.

The CDR3: CASSLVWTGGDEQYF. In DNA, the CDR3 is TGTGCCAGCAGCTTAGTTTGGACAGGGGGCGACGAGCAGTACTTC. This chain links TRBV11-2 with TRBJ2-7, with 11 positions matching TRBD1. J gave up 5 bases and V 1 base, and 4 bases lay outside the gene matches. Germline CDR1 and CDR2: SGHAT and FQNNGV. This CDR3 spans 15 amino acids. Based on the CDR3 plus reference TRBV11-2 and TRBJ2-7, the full variable domain is EAGVAQSPRYKIIEKRQSVAFWCNPISGHATLYWYQQILGQGPKLLIQFQNNGVVDDSQLPKDRFSAERLKGVDSTLKIQPAKLEDSAVYLCASSLVWTGGDEQYFGPGTRLTVT.

This clone was observed once. The gene calls are TRBV25-1 and TRBJ2-6, with 7 bases that match TRBD1. The CDR3 runs 17 residues. V lost 3 bases, J lost 4 bases, and 9 bases stayed unmatched. Germline V gene lookup returns CDR1 MGHDK and CDR2 SYGVNS. The CDR3 DNA reads TGTGCCAGCAGTGACTGGACAGGCGGGCCCGGGGCCAACGTCCTGACTTTC. It specifies CASSDWTGGPGANVLTF.

CDR3 in amino acids: CATSRDLQGKFGYTF. The DNA of the CDR3 is TGTGCCACCAGCAGAGATCTACAGGGAAAGTTTGGCTACACCTTC. J is TRBJ1-2 and V is TRBV15; D is perhaps TRBD1 (6 bases). This CDR3 has 15 residues. The ends were cut back, 0 bases at V and 7 bases at J, with 15 bases in the middle. The germline gives CDR1 LNHNV, CDR2 YYDKDF (reference sequence).

The genes are TRBV7-3 and TRBJ1-1; no clear D. Germline V gives CDR1 SGHTA, CDR2 FQGTGA. The CDR3 extends over 13 amino acids. Trimming shortened V by 8 bases and J by 1 base, and 11 bases separated the two germline ends. In DNA form, the CDR3 reads TGTGCCAGCGGGGAATCAACGAACACTGAAGCTTTCTTT. Translation: CASGESTNTEAFF.

The CDR3 DNA sequence: TGTGCCAGTCGCCCTAAAGGGGCACGGGGTGAGACCCAGTACTTC. This translates into CASRPKGARGETQYF. The rearrangement links TRBV19 to TRBJ2-5; the D gene could be TRBD1 or TRBD2 (5 bases each). Germline V CDR1 and CDR2: LNHDA, SQIVND (reference sequence). The CDR3 spans 15 residues. The V end was cut by 8 bases, the J end by 5 bases, with 21 bases between.

This clone turned up a few times. This rearrangement joins TRBV6-6 to TRBJ1-5; tentatively, D is TRBD1 (5 bases). V was pared by 7 bases and J by 1 base, with 8 bases between. The CDR3 contains 13 residues. The germline V gene encodes CDR1 MNHNY and CDR2 SVGAGI (reference sequence). The CDR3 spells CASMGGSNQPQHF. As DNA, the CDR3 is TGTGCCAGCATGGGGGGAAGCAATCAGCCCCAGCATTTT.

The chain employs TRBV5-4 and TRBJ2-3; weak D call: TRBD2 (6 bases). The V gene lost 0 bases and the J gene lost 0 bases, with 8 bases spanning the gap. Germline values: CDR1 SGHNT, CDR2 YYREEE (reference sequence). This CDR3 region has 15 residues. CDR3 amino acids: CASSLDSGSTDTQYF. CDR3 bases: TGTGCCAGCAGCTTGGATAGCGGAAGCACAGATACGCAGTATTTT.

The chain has TRBV5-1 and TRBJ2-3; 9 bases map to TRBD1. Germline lookup yields CDR1 SGHRS and CDR2 YFSETQ. There are 15 residues in the CDR3. V was clipped by 4 bases and J by 0 bases; unmatched bases: 3. The chain's CDR3 is CASSQTGGSTDTQYF. The CDR3 nucleotides read TGCGCCAGCAGCCAAACAGGGGGCAGCACAGATACGCAGTATTTT.

The V and J genes are TRBV19 and TRBJ2-7; TRBD1 matches 7 bases. Germline values: CDR1 LNHDA, CDR2 SQIVND (reference sequence). The trim removed 7 bases at V and 2 bases at J, leaving 2 bases unmatched. The CDR3 consists of 12 residues. For the CDR3, the DNA is TGTGCCAGTAAAGGACAGGCCTACGAGCAGTACTTC. Translating it yields CASKGQAYEQYF.

The J gene is TRBJ2-1, the V gene TRBV7-8; possibly TRBD2 for D (7 bases). V lost 0 bases and J 8 bases, leaving 20 bases between the germline ends. Per germline, CDR1 SGHVS and CDR2 FQNEAQ. The CDR3 covers 17 residues. The CDR3 region is CASSLAGEGVFVHEQFF. CDR3 nucleotides: TGTGCCAGCAGCTTAGCGGGGGAGGGGGTTTTTGTTCATGAGCAGTTCTTC.

V and J are TRBV6-1 and TRBJ2-7; D unclear. Germline V CDR1 and CDR2: MNHNS, SASEGT. This CDR3 contains 14 residues. V lost 7 bases to trimming and J lost 0 bases, with 13 bases between them. The CDR3 DNA is TGTGCCAGCATAGGTGACTTAATCTCCTACGAGCAGTACTTC. Protein: CASIGDLISYEQYF.

This chain joins TRBV2 and TRBJ2-3, with D unresolved. The germline V gene has CDR1 SNHLY and CDR2 FYNNEI. CDR3 length equals 14 residues. Deletions cut 2 bases from V and 5 bases from J, with 11 bases between. CDR3 in amino acids: CASSEFEREDTQYF. The CDR3 nucleotides are TGTGCCAGCAGTGAATTCGAGCGTGAAGATACGCAGTATTTT.

V usage is TRBV6-5 and J usage is TRBJ2-7; 7 nucleotides match TRBD2. Germline values: CDR1 MNHEY, CDR2 SVGAGI. The CDR3 sequence is 14 residues long. After removal of 2 bases from V and 4 bases from J, the junction contained 5 bases not matched to a gene. The CDR3: CASSYVRERYEQYF. The CDR3 DNA is TGTGCCAGCAGTTACGTGCGGGAGAGGTACGAGCAGTACTTC.

This clone was detected only once. The gene calls are TRBV29-1 and TRBJ2-5, with 10 nucleotides matching TRBD1. Germline V gene lookup returns CDR1 SQVTM and CDR2 ANQGSEA. This CDR3 comprises 15 residues. Unmatched junction bases numbered 7, after V lost 4 bases and J lost 2 bases. CDR3 residues: CSVGGTGAIQETQYF. The CDR3 DNA is TGCAGCGTTGGCGGGACAGGGGCCATTCAAGAGACCCAGTACTTC.

This sequence joins TRBV5-5 and TRBJ2-7; D gene uncertain. This CDR3 spans 12 amino acids. Trimming took off 0 bases at V and 3 bases at J, with 4 bases between the two ends. Germline V gene lookup returns CDR1 SGHKS and CDR2 YYEKEE (reference sequence). CDR3 bases: TGTGCCAGCAGCTTGGAGGTCTACGAGCAGTACTTC. It is translated as CASSLEVYEQYF.

This chain joins TRBV6-5 and TRBJ1-1; TRBD1 might be the D (5 bases). The CDR3 covers 15 residues. Trimming took off 5 bases at V and 4 bases at J, with 17 bases between the two ends. CDR1 is MNHEY, CDR2 SVGAGI, per germline. The DNA for the CDR3 is TGTGCCAGCAGTCTCCGGGATCCGGGGACCACTGAAGCTTTCTTT. This encodes CASSLRDPGTTEAFF.

The genes are TRBV11-2 and TRBJ2-1; D unclear. CDR1 and CDR2 from the germline V gene are SGHAT and FQNNGV. The germline V and J ends were trimmed by 5 bases and 6 bases, with 17 bases remaining between them. There are 15 residues in the CDR3. This chain's CDR3 is CASSPGGTLLNEQFF. The CDR3 DNA is TGTGCCAGCAGCCCGGGTGGTACATTACTCAATGAGCAGTTCTTC.

This clone was recorded a few times. The chain couples TRBV7-9 to TRBJ2-1; 9 bases agree with TRBD1. V lost 5 bases to trimming and J lost 6 bases; unmatched junction nucleotides: 2. Germline CDR1 and CDR2: SEHNR and FQNEAQ (reference sequence). This CDR3 has 13 amino acids. CDR3 in amino acids: CASSMTGGNEQFF. CDR3 bases: TGTGCCAGCAGCATGACAGGGGGCAATGAGCAGTTCTTC.

CDR3 residues: CAISESDRGHEQYF. The CDR3 region has the DNA TGTGCCATCAGTGAGTCGGACAGGGGCCACGAGCAGTACTTC. The rearrangement uses TRBV10-3 and TRBJ2-7, with TRBD1 matching over 9 bases. This CDR3 contains 14 residues. V was pared by 0 bases and J by 5 bases, with 2 bases of the junction left unmatched. Germline loops: CDR1 ENHRY, CDR2 SYGVKD.

V is TRBV2 and J is TRBJ1-4; unclear D gene. With 2 bases removed from V and 0 bases from J, the gap between germline ends came to 19 bases. CDR1 and CDR2 (germline): SNHLY, FYNNEI. The CDR3 runs 19 residues. This CDR3 is CASSEFGGLKLTTNEKLFF. The CDR3 region has the DNA TGTGCCAGCAGTGAATTTGGCGGCCTCAAACTTACAACTAATGAAAAACTGTTTTTT. The complete variable domain, with remaining parts taken from reference TRBV2 and TRBJ1-4, reads EPEVTQTPSHQVTQMGQEVILRCVPISNHLYFYWYRQILGQKVEFLVSFYNNEISEKSEIFDDQFSVERPDGSNFTLKIRSTKLEDSAMYFCASSEFGGLKLTTNEKLFFGSGTQLSVL.

V is TRBV7-3 and J is TRBJ2-1, with TRBD1 identical over 7 bases. The CDR3 covers 14 residues. Germline lookup yields CDR1 SGHTA and CDR2 FQGTGA. Trimming removed 5 bases from V and 2 bases from J; junction bases left unmatched: 3. CDR3 bases: TGTGCCAGCAGCCCCGGGACAGCCTACAATGAGCAGTTCTTC. It specifies CASSPGTAYNEQFF.

The chain uses TRBV28 and TRBJ2-7; 8 bases are a match to TRBD2. The CDR3 runs to 14 residues. Germline trimming cut 7 bases from V and 0 bases from J; bases unmatched to any gene: 5. CDR1 is MDHEN, CDR2 SYDVKM, per germline. CDR3 sequence reads: CASKTGGISYEQYF. The CDR3 bases are TGTGCCAGCAAAACGGGAGGGATCTCCTACGAGCAGTACTTC.

The chain links TRBV6-5 to TRBJ2-1, with a tentative D call TRBD2 (6 bases). CDR3 size: 16 residues. Trimming cost V 0 bases and J 5 bases, with 14 bases left between them. Germline V gene lookup returns CDR1 MNHEY and CDR2 SVGAGI. The chain's CDR3 is CASSYSKGGLDNEQFF. CDR3 DNA: TGTGCCAGCAGTTACTCGAAGGGAGGACTTGACAATGAGCAGTTCTTC.

The rearrangement uses TRBV4-1 and TRBJ2-1; TRBD2 matches at 7 bases. CDR3 size: 15 residues. V lost 3 bases and J lost 4; bases outside the gene matches: 6. Per germline, CDR1 MGHRA and CDR2 YSYEKL. The CDR3 nucleotides read TGCGCCAGCAGCCAGCCTAGCGGAGGGTACAATGAGCAGTTCTTC. It codes for CASSQPSGGYNEQFF.

V is TRBV13 and J is TRBJ1-3; TRBD1 might be the D (6 bases). Germline CDR1 is PRHDT and CDR2 is FYEKMQ (reference sequence). The CDR3 spans 15 residues. The V gene lost 5 bases and the J gene lost 0 bases, with 11 bases spanning the gap. The CDR3 nucleotides read TGTGCCAGCAGCATCAGGGGTAGCTCTGGAAACACCATATATTTT. Translation: CASSIRGSSGNTIYF.

The chain employs TRBV9 and TRBJ2-3, with TRBD2 matching over 12 bases. This CDR3 is 17 amino acids long. Per the germline V gene, CDR1 is SGDLS and CDR2 is YYNGEE. J gave up 2 bases and V 0 bases, and 4 bases lay outside the gene matches. CDR3 DNA: TGTGCCAGCAGCGTAGTGACTAGCGGGAGTTTCACAGATACGCAGTATTTT. This gives the protein CASSVVTSGSFTDTQYF. The whole variable domain, remainder taken from reference TRBV9 and TRBJ2-3, is DSGVTQTPKHLITATGQRVTLRCSPRSGDLSVYWYQQSLDQGLQFLIQYYNGEERAKGNILERFSAQQFPDLHSELNLSSLELGDSALYFCASSVVTSGSFTDTQYFGPGTRLTVL.